The 8 T cell receptor beta chains given below trace back to one sample, sequenced in a study of T cell responses to AZD1222 COVID-19 vaccine. The repertoire was sequenced with immunoSEQ multiplex PCR; TCRdb's copy has only in-frame clones and lacks some. The profile covers roughly 190,000 clones, with 85% to 95% appearing a single time and 1% to 1.5% taken by the ten largest. The sequencing here drew on peripheral blood, taken on day 0 of AZD1222 vaccination. All receptors derive from an adult in good health.

The J gene is TRBJ1-4, the V gene TRBV18; 9 nucleotides agree with TRBD1. The germline V gene encodes CDR1 KGHSH and CDR2 LQKENI. The CDR3 is 13 residues long. J was trimmed by 5 bases and V by 8 bases; bases with no gene match: 3. The CDR3 reads CASADRGNEKLFF. DNA for the CDR3: TGTGCCAGCGCCGACAGGGGGAATGAAAAACTGTTTTTT.

This sequence joins TRBV6-5 and TRBJ1-6; D not certain. V gave up 7 bases and J gave up 8 bases, with 18 bases separating them. The V gene's germline CDR1 is MNHEY and CDR2 SVGAGI. The CDR3 runs to 15 residues. CDR3: CASKAGLLEDSPLHF. As DNA, the CDR3 is TGTGCCAGCAAGGCCGGGCTCCTAGAGGATTCACCCCTCCACTTT.

The CDR3 loop reads CASSLKGAYEQFF. CDR3 bases: TGTGCCAGCAGTTTAAAGGGGGCTTATGAGCAGTTCTTC. The J gene is TRBJ2-1, the V gene TRBV28, with 7 bases aligning to TRBD1. The germline CDR1 and CDR2 sequences are MDHEN and SYDVKM. Germline trimming cut 2 bases from V and 8 bases from J; bases unmatched to any gene: 3. CDR3 length: 13 amino acids.

This chain links TRBV6-5 with TRBJ1-1; D possibly corresponds to TRBD1 (5 bases). The germline CDR1 and CDR2 sequences are MNHEY and SVGAGI. Trimming stripped 6 bases from V and 0 bases from J, with 14 bases between. The CDR3 extends over 15 amino acids. The CDR3 loop reads CASRDFKGMNTEAFF. In DNA, the CDR3 is TGTGCCAGCAGGGATTTCAAGGGGATGAACACTGAAGCTTTCTTT.

The chain links TRBV29-1 to TRBJ1-1, with 8 bases aligning to TRBD1. Trimming took 6 bases from V and 1 from J; bases not matched to a gene: 4. Germline assignment: CDR1 SQVTM and CDR2 ANQGSEA. CDR3 length: 13 amino acids. In DNA form, the CDR3 reads TGCAGCGTACGCAGGGGGCCGAACACTGAAGCTTTCTTT. It specifies CSVRRGPNTEAFF.

This clone was observed a single time. The CDR3 DNA sequence: TGTGCCAGCAGCCCCTGGCGGTCCTACGAGCAGTACTTC. This sequence encodes CASSPWRSYEQYF. The J gene is TRBJ2-7, the V gene TRBV6-2 or TRBV6-3, with D unresolved. Germline loops: CDR1 MNHEY, CDR2 SVGEGT. V lost 6 bases and J lost 1, with 10 bases in between. This CDR3 contains 13 residues.

The V gene is TRBV7-8, the J gene TRBJ1-1; unclear D gene. The CDR3 sequence is 13 residues long. Trimming shortened V by 4 bases and J by 0 bases, and 6 bases separated the two germline ends. Looked up from germline, CDR1 is SGHVS and CDR2 is FQNEAQ. The CDR3 loop is CASSYELNTEAFF. The CDR3 region has the DNA TGTGCCAGCAGCTACGAGCTGAACACTGAAGCTTTCTTT.

This clone was detected once. V is TRBV5-1 and J is TRBJ2-3, with 8 bases fitting TRBD1. Trimming took 4 bases from V and 4 from J; bases not matched to a gene: 5. This CDR3 is 14 amino acids long. From germline, CDR1 is SGHRS and CDR2 YFSETQ. The CDR3 loop is CASSPGQGADTQYF. CDR3 bases: TGCGCCAGCAGCCCTGGACAGGGTGCAGATACGCAGTATTTT.